This T cell receptor beta chain was sequenced in a study of blood T cells in healthy people across ages (dated by TCRdb to the mid-2010s). For the wider study: In model experiments, template switching captured about one uniquely barcoded TCR beta cDNA molecule for every two T cells. To avoid experimental bias, donors of different ages were distributed randomly across sequencing lanes. Using deep sequencing normalized with unique cDNA molecular identifiers, the study measured how TCR beta repertoire diversity changes with age. Using the same blood draw, the study looked at two additional independent replicas of 1 million unique cDNA reads for two donors, one aged 18 to 30 and the other aged 80 or older. The donors were divided into four age groups: young (average 16 years), middle-aged (about 40), aged (about 61) and long-lived (about 79).

As for this clonotype: The antigen it recognizes is unknown. No base quality information exists; no much larger clone differs at one position.

Libraries came from 5' RACE. Sequencing relied on an Illumina HiSeq 2500. A second PCR of 7 to 11 cycles was performed with a sample-barcoded 5' primer and a J-beta primer mix. Each TCR beta cDNA molecule received a unique molecular identifier from a template-switch 5' adaptor carrying 12 random nucleotides. Each sample yielded at least 2.5 million CDR3-containing paired-end reads. First-strand cDNA synthesis was performed from all RNA using the Mint cDNA synthesis kit, with priming by a TRBC-specific oligonucleotide. After uracil-DNA glycosylase treatment, a first 18-cycle PCR used universal primers M1SS and BC2_uni_R on all cDNA. Processing in the source paper ran as follows. For normalization, 1 million high-quality reads were randomly selected from each sample, with every read carrying a distinct molecular identifier. Reads sharing molecular identifiers were discarded rather than binned into consensus sequences. MiTCR, with a Q25 quality threshold and the strictest error-elimination algorithm, was used for CDR3 identification, clonotype clustering and error correction. A nonparametric unseen species model with Euler transformation was used to estimate a lower bound on total TCR beta diversity. Using fastp at Q25 and MiXCR, TCRdb reprocessed the public reads and kept productive beta chains. Every CDR3 protein is listed once, alongside the most common genes and DNA of its rows. In this record, the V and J calls reflect TCRdb's handling and not the investigators' own analysis. This sample gives roughly 1,300,000 distinct CDR3 sequences in total; approximately 59% of them show up just once. Clones ranked in the top ten supply roughly 6.3% of the sample.

The donors were under 40 Caucasian individuals from Russia, aged about 6 to 95 years, who were systemically healthy. Each donor gave ten milliliters of peripheral blood, collected into EDTA-treated Vacutainer tubes. Ficoll-Paque density-gradient centrifugation was used to isolate PBMCs, with at least 6 million per sample. Total RNA was extracted from PBMCs with Trizol reagent, with at least 5 micrograms obtained per sample. The percentages of naive CD45RAhigh/CD27high T cells were determined by flow cytometry on a PBMC aliquot from every donor. What the research found in general, with its limitations: Because donor CMV infection status was unknown, age-related changes in expanded clonotypes were potentially confounded. Estimates of total diversity based on one million sequenced T cells were regarded as lower bounds and as underestimates. Since profiling was done on bulk unsorted PBMCs, naive and antigen-experienced compartments could not be conclusively compared. The percentage of naive T cells measured by flow cytometry correlated strongly with observed TCR beta diversity. Compared with the aged group, the long-lived group had more naive CD4+ T cells, fewer expanded clones and increased TCR diversity, a pattern suggesting age selection. As age increased, observed TCR beta diversity per million T cells dropped in a roughly linear way, and a significant reduction was already evident by age 40.

The CDR3 starts with the cysteine, ends with the phenylalanine, and has 13 residues. Of all the DNA, just the CDR3 is kept, 39 bases in frame from base 1. A distance of 11 bases separates the germline ends of V and J, which lose 4 bases and 5 bases respectively. CDR1 and CDR2 (SEHNR, FQNEAQ) derive from the germline V gene (reference sequence). The sequenced material came from blood. The receptor comes from a man in his late teens or twenties in good health. Rearrangement joined TRBV7-9 to TRBJ2-5, with TRBD1 tentatively as D gene (6 bases match). The CDR3 reads CASSSRQAETQYF. DNA sequence: TGTGCCAGCAGCTCCCGACAGGCGGAGACCCAGTACTTC.